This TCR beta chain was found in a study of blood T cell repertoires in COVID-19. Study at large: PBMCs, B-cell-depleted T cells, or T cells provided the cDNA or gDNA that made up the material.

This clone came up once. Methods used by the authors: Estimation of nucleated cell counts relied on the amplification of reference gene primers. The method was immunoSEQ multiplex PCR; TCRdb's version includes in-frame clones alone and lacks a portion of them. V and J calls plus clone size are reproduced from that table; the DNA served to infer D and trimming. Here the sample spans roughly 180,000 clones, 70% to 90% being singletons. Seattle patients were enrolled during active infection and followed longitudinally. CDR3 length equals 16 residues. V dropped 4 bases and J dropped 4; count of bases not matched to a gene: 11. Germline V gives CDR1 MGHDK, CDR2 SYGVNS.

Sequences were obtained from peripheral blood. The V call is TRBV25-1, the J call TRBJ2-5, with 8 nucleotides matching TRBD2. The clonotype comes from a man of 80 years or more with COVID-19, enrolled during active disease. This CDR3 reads CASSAAGSGGGETQYF. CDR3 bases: TGTGCCAGCAGTGCGGCGGGCAGCGGGGGAGGAGAGACCCAGTACTTC.